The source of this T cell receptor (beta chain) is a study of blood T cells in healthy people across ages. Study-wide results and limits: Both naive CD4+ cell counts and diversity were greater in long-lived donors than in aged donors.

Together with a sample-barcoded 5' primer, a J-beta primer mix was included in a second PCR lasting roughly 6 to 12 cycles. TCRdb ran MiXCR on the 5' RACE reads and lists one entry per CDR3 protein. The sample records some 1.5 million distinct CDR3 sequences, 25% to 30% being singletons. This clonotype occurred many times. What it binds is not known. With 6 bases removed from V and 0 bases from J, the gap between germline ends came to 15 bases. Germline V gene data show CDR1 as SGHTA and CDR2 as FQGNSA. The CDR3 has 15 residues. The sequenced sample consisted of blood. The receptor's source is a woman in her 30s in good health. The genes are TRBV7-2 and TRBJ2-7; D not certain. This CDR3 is CASRPTGRVSYEQYF. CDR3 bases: TGTGCCAGCAGGCCAACTGGTCGGGTCTCCTACGAGCAGTACTTC. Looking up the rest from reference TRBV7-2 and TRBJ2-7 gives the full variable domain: GAGVSQSPSNKVTEKGKDVELRCDPISGHTALYWYRQSLGQGLEFLIYFQGNSAPDKSGLPSDRFSAERTGGSVSTLTIQRTQQEDSAVYLCASRPTGRVSYEQYFGPGTRLTVT.